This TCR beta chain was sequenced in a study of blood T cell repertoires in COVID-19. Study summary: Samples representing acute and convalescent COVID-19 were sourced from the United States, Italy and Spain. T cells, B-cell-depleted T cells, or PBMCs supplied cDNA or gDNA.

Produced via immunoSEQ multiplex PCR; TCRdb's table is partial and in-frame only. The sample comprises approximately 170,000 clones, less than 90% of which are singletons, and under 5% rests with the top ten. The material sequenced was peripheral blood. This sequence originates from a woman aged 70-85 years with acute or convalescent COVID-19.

DNA of the CDR3: TGTGCCAGCAGTTACTTGCAGAAATTGAACACTGAAGCTTTCTTT. It codes for CASSYLQKLNTEAFF. V usage is TRBV6-2 or TRBV6-3 and J usage is TRBJ1-1; D gene ambiguous. Per the germline V gene, CDR1 is MNHEY and CDR2 is SVGEGT. V was shortened by 1 base and J by 0 bases, with 9 bases between the two germline ends. There are 15 residues in the CDR3.